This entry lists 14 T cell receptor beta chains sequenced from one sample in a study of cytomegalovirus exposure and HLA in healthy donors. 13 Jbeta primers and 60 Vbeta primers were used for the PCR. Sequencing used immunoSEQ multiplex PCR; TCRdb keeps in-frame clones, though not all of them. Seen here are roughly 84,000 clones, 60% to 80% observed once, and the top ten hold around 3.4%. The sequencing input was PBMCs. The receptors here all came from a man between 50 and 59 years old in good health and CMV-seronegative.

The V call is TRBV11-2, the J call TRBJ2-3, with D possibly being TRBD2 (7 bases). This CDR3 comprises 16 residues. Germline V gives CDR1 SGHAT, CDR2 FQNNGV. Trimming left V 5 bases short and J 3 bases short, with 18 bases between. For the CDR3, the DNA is TGTGCCAGCAGCCCGAGTGTGGGGGGGCCAACAGATACGCAGTATTTT. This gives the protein CASSPSVGGPTDTQYF.

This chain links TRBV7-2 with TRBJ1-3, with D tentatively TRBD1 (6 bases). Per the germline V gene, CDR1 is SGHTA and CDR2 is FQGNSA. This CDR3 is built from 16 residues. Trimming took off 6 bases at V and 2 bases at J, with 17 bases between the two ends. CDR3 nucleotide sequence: TGTGCCAGCAGTCGTAACGTCCCAGGGGCTGGAAACACCATATATTTT. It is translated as CASSRNVPGAGNTIYF.

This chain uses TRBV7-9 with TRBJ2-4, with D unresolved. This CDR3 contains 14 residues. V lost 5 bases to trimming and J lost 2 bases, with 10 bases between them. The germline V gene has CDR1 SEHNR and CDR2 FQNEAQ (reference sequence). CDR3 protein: CASSATGSKNIQYF. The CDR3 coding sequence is TGTGCCAGCAGCGCAACTGGTTCCAAAAACATTCAGTACTTC. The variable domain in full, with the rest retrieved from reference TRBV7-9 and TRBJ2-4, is DTGVSQNPRHKITKRGQNVTFRCDPISEHNRLYWYRQTLGQGPEFLTYFQNEAQLEKSRLLSDRFSAERPKGSFSTLEIQRTEQGDSAMYLCASSATGSKNIQYFGAGTRLSVL.

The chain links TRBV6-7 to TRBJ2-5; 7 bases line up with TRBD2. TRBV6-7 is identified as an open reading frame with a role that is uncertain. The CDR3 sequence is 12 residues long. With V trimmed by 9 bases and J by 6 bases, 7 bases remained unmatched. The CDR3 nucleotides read TGTGCCAGGATGACTAGCTGGAAGACCCAGTACTTC. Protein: CARMTSWKTQYF.

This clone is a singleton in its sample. The CDR3: CASRQRGYMNTEAFF. In DNA, the CDR3 is TGTGCCAGCAGGCAGCGGGGCTACATGAACACTGAAGCTTTCTTT. J is TRBJ1-1 and V is TRBV27, with D possibly matching TRBD1 (5 bases). V lost 6 bases to trimming and J lost 0 bases, with 14 bases between them. CDR3 size: 15 residues. The germline gives CDR1 MNHEY, CDR2 SMNVEV (reference sequence).

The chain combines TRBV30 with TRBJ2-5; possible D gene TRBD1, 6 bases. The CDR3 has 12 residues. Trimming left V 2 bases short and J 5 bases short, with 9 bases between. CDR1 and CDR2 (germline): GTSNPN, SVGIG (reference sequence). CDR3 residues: CAWSPGVETQYF. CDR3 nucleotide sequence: TGTGCCTGGAGTCCAGGGGTGGAGACCCAGTACTTC.

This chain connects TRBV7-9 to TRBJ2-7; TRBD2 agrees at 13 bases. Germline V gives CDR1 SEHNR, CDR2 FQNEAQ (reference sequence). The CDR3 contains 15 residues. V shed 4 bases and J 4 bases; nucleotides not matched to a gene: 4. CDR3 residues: CASSYRTSGGYEQYF. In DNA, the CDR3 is TGTGCCAGCAGCTACCGGACTAGCGGGGGTTACGAGCAGTACTTC.

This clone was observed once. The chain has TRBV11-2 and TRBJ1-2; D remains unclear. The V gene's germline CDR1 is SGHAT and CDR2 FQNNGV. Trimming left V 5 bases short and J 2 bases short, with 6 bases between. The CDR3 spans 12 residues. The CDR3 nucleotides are TGTGCCAGCAGCAGTGAGAACTATGGCTACACCTTC. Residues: CASSSENYGYTF. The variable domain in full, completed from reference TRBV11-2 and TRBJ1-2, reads EAGVAQSPRYKIIEKRQSVAFWCNPISGHATLYWYQQILGQGPKLLIQFQNNGVVDDSQLPKDRFSAERLKGVDSTLKIQPAKLEDSAVYLCASSSENYGYTFGSGTRLTVV.

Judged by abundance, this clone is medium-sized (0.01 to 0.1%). In DNA form, the CDR3 reads TGTGCCAGCAGTTACTCACCCAAGGAGCGAAACACTGAAGCTTTCTTT. Translated, it gives CASSYSPKERNTEAFF. The chain joins TRBV6-5 to TRBJ1-1, with D hard to call. The V end was cut by 0 bases, the J end by 2 bases, with 13 bases between. The CDR3 loop spans 16 amino acids. Germline loops: CDR1 MNHEY, CDR2 SVGAGI.

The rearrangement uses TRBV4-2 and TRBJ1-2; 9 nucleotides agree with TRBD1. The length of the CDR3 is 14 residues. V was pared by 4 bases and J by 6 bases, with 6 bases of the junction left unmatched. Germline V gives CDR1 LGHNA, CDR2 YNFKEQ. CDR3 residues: CASSPPRDRDGYTF. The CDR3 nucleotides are TGTGCCAGCAGCCCACCCCGGGACAGGGATGGCTACACCTTC.

CDR3 loop: CASSSGRETQYF. The CDR3 bases are TGTGCCAGCAGCTCTGGTCGGGAGACCCAGTACTTC. The chain links TRBV7-2 to TRBJ2-5; D uncertain. CDR3 length equals 12 residues. Germline CDR1 SGHTA, CDR2 FQGNSA. V was pared by 4 bases and J by 5 bases, with 8 bases between. The full variable domain, its missing parts supplied by reference TRBV7-2 and TRBJ2-5, is GAGVSQSPSNKVTEKGKDVELRCDPISGHTALYWYRQSLGQGLEFLIYFQGNSAPDKSGLPSDRFSAERTGGSVSTLTIQRTQQEDSAVYLCASSSGRETQYFGPGTRLLVL.

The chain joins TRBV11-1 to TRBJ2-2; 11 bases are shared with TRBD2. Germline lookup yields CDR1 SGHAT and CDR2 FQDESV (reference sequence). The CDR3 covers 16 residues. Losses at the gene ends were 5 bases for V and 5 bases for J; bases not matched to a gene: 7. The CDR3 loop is CASSPRGLAETGELFF. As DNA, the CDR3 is TGTGCCAGCAGCCCACGGGGACTAGCGGAGACCGGGGAGCTGTTTTTT. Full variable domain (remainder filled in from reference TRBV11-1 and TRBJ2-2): EAEVAQSPRYKITEKSQAVAFWCDPISGHATLYWYRQILGQGPELLVQFQDESVVDDSQLPKDRFSAERLKGVDSTLKIQPAELGDSAMYLCASSPRGLAETGELFFGEGSRLTVL.

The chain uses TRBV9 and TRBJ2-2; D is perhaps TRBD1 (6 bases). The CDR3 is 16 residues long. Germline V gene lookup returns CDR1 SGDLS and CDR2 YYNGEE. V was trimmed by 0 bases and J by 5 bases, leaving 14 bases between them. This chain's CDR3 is CASSVGGRGSTGELFF. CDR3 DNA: TGTGCCAGCAGCGTAGGAGGCAGGGGAAGTACCGGGGAGCTGTTTTTT.

This chain's CDR3 is CASSYGQGTRNEQFF. The CDR3 DNA sequence: TGTGCCAGCAGTTACGGACAGGGGACGCGAAATGAGCAGTTCTTC. The chain employs TRBV6-5 and TRBJ2-1, with 9 bases identical to TRBD1. Germline V gives CDR1 MNHEY, CDR2 SVGAGI. The CDR3 has 15 amino acids. V was clipped by 2 bases and J by 7 bases; unmatched bases: 6.